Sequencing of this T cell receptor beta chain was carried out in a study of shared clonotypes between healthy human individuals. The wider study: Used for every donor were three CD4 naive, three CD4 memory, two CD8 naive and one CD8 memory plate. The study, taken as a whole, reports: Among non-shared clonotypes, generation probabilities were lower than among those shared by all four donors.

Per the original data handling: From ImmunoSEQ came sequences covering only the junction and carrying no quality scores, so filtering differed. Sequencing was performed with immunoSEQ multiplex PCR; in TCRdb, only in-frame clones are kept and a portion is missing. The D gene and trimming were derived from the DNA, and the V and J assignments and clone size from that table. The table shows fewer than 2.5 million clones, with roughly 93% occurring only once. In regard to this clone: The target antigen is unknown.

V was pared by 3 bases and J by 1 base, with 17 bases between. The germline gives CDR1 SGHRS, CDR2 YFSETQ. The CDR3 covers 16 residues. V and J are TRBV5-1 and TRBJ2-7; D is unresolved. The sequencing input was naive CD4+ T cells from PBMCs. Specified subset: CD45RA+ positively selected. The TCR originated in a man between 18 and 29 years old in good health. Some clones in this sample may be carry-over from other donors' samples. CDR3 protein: CASSSFGPPNSYEQYF. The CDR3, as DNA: TGCGCCAGCAGCTCGTTCGGGCCTCCGAATTCCTACGAGCAGTACTTC.